The present TCR beta chain was sequenced within a study of T cell responses to AZD1222 COVID-19 vaccine. Study-wide points: Repertoires were collected only later (after the peak T cell response had occurred). Nearly half of spike-specific TCRs reportedly target unmutated variant regions. Vaccine-related CD4 TCRs covered spike, predominating at 160-218 and 743-854.

Sequencing was performed with immunoSEQ multiplex PCR; in TCRdb, only in-frame clones are kept and a portion is missing. The sample has some 150,000 clones, 70% to 90% seen once. Concerning this clone itself: As yet, its antigen is unknown.

The receptor was isolated from an adult who received the MenACWY meningococcal vaccine as a control. The input for sequencing was peripheral blood, taken 28 days after the second dose of the MenACWY control vaccine.

The CDR3 nucleotides read TGTGCCAGCAGTCCACCGACGGATGGCTACACCTTC. This sequence encodes CASSPPTDGYTF. This chain uses TRBV12-3 or TRBV12-4 with TRBJ1-2; D is unclear. The ends were cut back, 5 bases at V and 6 bases at J, with 10 bases in the middle. This CDR3 is built from 12 residues.